Presented here are 11 T cell receptor beta chains from one specimen sequenced in a study of blood T cell repertoires in COVID-19. Measured with immunoSEQ multiplex PCR; TCRdb has only the in-frame clones, and not every one. Of approximately 100,000 clones listed, around 91% are singletons. Sequencing used peripheral blood. The receptors shown here come from a woman older than 75 with acute or convalescent COVID-19.

V is TRBV12-3 or TRBV12-4 and J is TRBJ2-5; possible D gene TRBD1, 7 bases. Trimming pared 6 bases from V and 5 bases from J, leaving 10 bases between. The CDR3 consists of 12 residues. CDR3 protein: CASRTGRETQYF. The CDR3 DNA follows: TGTGCCAGCAGGACAGGGAGGGAGACCCAGTACTTC.

This chain connects TRBV7-9 to TRBJ1-2; 7 nucleotides match TRBD1. The CDR3 is 17 residues long. J lost 8 bases, V lost 2 bases, and 17 bases had no gene match. CDR1 is SEHNR, CDR2 FQNEAQ, per germline (reference sequence). CDR3 sequence: CASSLTLGETGVKGYTF. The CDR3 nucleotides read TGTGCCAGCAGCTTAACATTGGGGGAAACAGGGGTTAAAGGCTACACCTTC.

The chain joins TRBV10-1 to TRBJ2-3; 11 bases match TRBD2. Germline CDR1 and CDR2: WNHNN and SYGVQD (reference sequence). J was trimmed by 4 bases and V by 1 base; bases with no gene match: 1. The CDR3 is made up of 15 amino acids. The CDR3 bases are TGCGCCAGCAGTGAGTTAGCGGGGGGGTCAGATACGCAGTATTTT. It yields the protein CASSELAGGSDTQYF.

This rearrangement joins TRBV5-6 to TRBJ1-6; possible D gene TRBD1, 5 bases. Germline assignment: CDR1 SGHDT and CDR2 YYEEEE. This CDR3 has 14 residues. Deletions cut 0 bases from V and 6 bases from J, with 7 bases between. The CDR3 loop is CASSLGGPNSPLHF. DNA of the CDR3: TGTGCCAGCAGCTTGGGGGGCCCTAATTCACCCCTCCACTTT. Combining the CDR3 with reference TRBV5-6 and TRBJ1-6 gives the whole variable domain DAGVTQSPTHLIKTRGQQVTLRCSPKSGHDTVSWYQQALGQGPQFIFQYYEEEERQRGNFPDRFSGHQFPNYSSELNVNALLLGDSALYLCASSLGGPNSPLHFGNGTRLTVT.

The chain combines TRBV7-2 with TRBJ2-7; 9 positions match TRBD2. Trimming at V came to 5 bases and at J to 4 bases, leaving 9 bases not matched to a gene. CDR3 size: 15 residues. Germline assignment: CDR1 SGHTA and CDR2 FQGNSA. CDR3 sequence (DNA): TGTGCCAGCAGCCAGACGGCGGGGGGGTTTTACGAGCAGTACTTC. Translation gives CASSQTAGGFYEQYF.

The chain couples TRBV10-2 to TRBJ2-1; 10 bases align to TRBD1. J gave up 9 bases and V 6 bases, and 11 bases lay outside the gene matches. This CDR3 region has 15 residues. Germline CDR1 WSHSY, CDR2 SAAADI. CDR3 bases: TGCGCCAGCAGCCTGACAGGGGGCGGATGGGGTGAGCAGTTCTTC. This codes for CASSLTGGGWGEQFF.

This sequence joins TRBV7-9 and TRBJ2-1; tentatively, D is TRBD1 (6 bases). V was pared by 5 bases and J by 9 bases, with 11 bases between. The CDR3 has 12 amino acids. Germline assignment: CDR1 SEHNR and CDR2 FQNEAQ (reference sequence). The DNA for the CDR3 is TGTGCCAGCAGCCCAGACAGGACTGAGCAGTTCTTC. This encodes CASSPDRTEQFF.

This clone was observed a single time. The rearrangement joins TRBV27 to TRBJ2-3; D perhaps matches TRBD2 (7 bases). Germline assignment: CDR1 MNHEY and CDR2 SMNVEV (reference sequence). Trimming left V 6 bases short and J 2 bases short, with 18 bases between. The CDR3 runs to 16 residues. CDR3 in DNA: TGTGCCAGCAGGTCGTTTGGCGGGGGCCACACAGATACGCAGTATTTT. Its protein is CASRSFGGGHTDTQYF.

This chain uses TRBV24-1 with TRBJ2-1, with 7 positions matching TRBD2. The germline gives CDR1 KGHDR, CDR2 SFDVKD. There are 14 residues in the CDR3. Trimming cost V 1 base and J 4 bases; bases outside gene matches: 0. The CDR3 sequence: CATSDLAGYNEQFF. The CDR3 bases are TGTGCCACCAGTGATTTAGCGGGATACAATGAGCAGTTCTTC.

The chain uses TRBV6-5 and TRBJ2-7; 9 positions match TRBD1. V gave up 7 bases and J gave up 9 bases; unmatched junction bases: 13. Looked up from germline, CDR1 is MNHEY and CDR2 is SVGAGI. The length of the CDR3 is 14 residues. CDR3: CASIGGTGSIGQYF. In DNA, the CDR3 is TGTGCCAGCATCGGAGGGACAGGGTCCATCGGGCAGTACTTC.

CDR3 region: CASSSGGDGGDPLHF. The DNA of the CDR3 is TGTGCCAGCAGTTCGGGGGGTGATGGGGGGGATCCCCTCCACTTT. The chain recombines TRBV28 with TRBJ1-6; a possible D gene is TRBD1 (5 bases). CDR3 length: 15 residues. Germline V lookup: CDR1 MDHEN, CDR2 SYDVKM. Between the trimmed V and J ends, which lost 4 bases and 13 bases, there was a span of 20 bases.